This T cell receptor (beta chain) was sequenced during a study of T cell responses to AZD1222 COVID-19 vaccine. Overall study results and limits: Vaccination with two AZD1222 doses was followed by a rise in Spike-specific TCR breadth and depth. The donor cohort was predominantly white British with a female majority, and clonal diversity may have been underestimated. Seropositivity was recorded at baseline in only six AZD1222 recipients.

This clone occurred a few times. Its antigen is unidentified. The CDR3 is made up of 11 amino acids. From germline, CDR1 is MGHRA and CDR2 YSYEKL. Trimming removed 0 bases from V and 3 bases from J, with 0 bases in between. Some clones are missing from TCRdb's copy, which holds only in-frame ones; the method was immunoSEQ multiplex PCR. The sample consists of 95,000 to 150,000 clones, about 90% of them appearing once. Here the sequenced sample was peripheral blood, taken on day 0 of AZD1222 vaccination. This receptor was obtained from an adult in good health. The chain is built from TRBV4-1 and TRBJ2-7; no clear D gene. The CDR3: CASSQDYEQYF. The CDR3 region has the DNA TGCGCCAGCAGCCAAGACTACGAGCAGTACTTC.